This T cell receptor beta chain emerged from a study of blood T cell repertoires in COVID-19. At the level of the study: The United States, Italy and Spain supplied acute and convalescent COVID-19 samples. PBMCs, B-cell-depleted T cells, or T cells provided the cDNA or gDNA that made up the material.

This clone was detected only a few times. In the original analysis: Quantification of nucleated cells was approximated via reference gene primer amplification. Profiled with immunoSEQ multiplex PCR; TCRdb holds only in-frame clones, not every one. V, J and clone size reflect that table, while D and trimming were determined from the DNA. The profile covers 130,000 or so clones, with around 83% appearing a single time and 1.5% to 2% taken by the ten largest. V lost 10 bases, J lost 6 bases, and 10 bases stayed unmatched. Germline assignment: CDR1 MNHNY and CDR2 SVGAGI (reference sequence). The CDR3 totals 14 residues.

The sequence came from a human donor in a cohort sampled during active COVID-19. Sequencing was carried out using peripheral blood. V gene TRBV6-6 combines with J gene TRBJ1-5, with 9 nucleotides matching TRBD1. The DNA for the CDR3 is TGTGCCACCTGGCCCGGGACAGGGTTTCAGCCCCAGCATTTT. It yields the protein CATWPGTGFQPQHF.